The clone carrying this TCR beta chain has just a few counts. The target antigen is unknown. This entry is derived from a study of beta chain features in type 1 diabetes. Study details: Patient and healthy donor groups were alike in age, gender and cell yields. Study outcomes and limitations: For patients, the naive, central memory and Treg TCRB repertoires appeared more alike than for healthy donors. A cDNA-based sequencing approach could over-represent cells with high TCR expression. VDJ junctions from patients with type 1 diabetes contained fewer insertions and more deletions.

The sequenced template was cDNA made from the entire isolated RNA. Assay: immunoSEQ multiplex PCR; the TCRdb copy retains only in-frame clones and omits some. Of about 240,000 clones listed, roughly 30% are singletons. Sequences were obtained from central memory CD4+ T cells from blood. The TCR originated in a man aged 25-45 years in good health.

The CDR3 nucleotides read TGCGCCAGCAGCGCATTTCCAGGGTCAGGAAACACCATATATTTT. This gives the protein CASSAFPGSGNTIYF. V is TRBV5-1 and J is TRBJ1-3, with a weak D call TRBD1 (5 bases). The CDR3 runs to 15 residues. In germline, CDR1 is SGHRS, CDR2 YFSETQ. V lost 4 bases, J lost 4 bases, and 15 bases lay in between.